This passage covers 10 T cell receptor beta chains from one sample sequenced in a study of shared clonotypes between healthy human individuals. TCRdb's table, derived via immunoSEQ multiplex PCR, lists solely in-frame clones and lacks some. Here the sample spans about 2.4 million clones, 93% being singletons. The sample was naive CD4+ T cells from PBMCs. Subset given: CD45RA+ positively selected. These receptors all come from a young man in good health. Some clones in this sample may be carry-over from other donors' samples.

The rearrangement joins TRBV28 to TRBJ2-1, with TRBD2 as a possible D gene (5 bases). The CDR3 consists of 17 residues. V lost 5 bases, J lost 1 base, and 18 bases lay in between. The germline V gene has CDR1 MDHEN and CDR2 SYDVKM. The CDR3 is CASSRRFYRGSYNEQFF. The CDR3 DNA follows: TGTGCCAGCAGTCGCCGGTTTTACCGAGGGTCCTACAATGAGCAGTTCTTC.

The rearrangement joins TRBV5-6 to TRBJ2-3; the D call may be TRBD1 or TRBD2 (5 bases each). Germline CDR1 is SGHDT and CDR2 is YYEEEE. Trimming cost V 0 bases and J 4 bases, with 9 bases left between them. The CDR3 is 14 residues long. The CDR3 reads CASSLERDADTQYF. CDR3 sequence (DNA): TGTGCCAGCAGCTTGGAGAGGGACGCAGATACGCAGTATTTT.

CDR3 sequence: CASRTGLAGDQETQYF. DNA for the CDR3: TGTGCCAGCAGGACTGGACTAGCGGGGGACCAAGAGACCCAGTACTTC. V usage is TRBV28 and J usage is TRBJ2-5, with 13 bases identical to TRBD2. With 6 bases clipped from V and 0 bases from J, the junction kept 4 bases outside the gene matches. This CDR3 region has 16 residues. The germline CDR1 and CDR2 sequences are MDHEN and SYDVKM.

The chain recombines TRBV19 with TRBJ2-7; D is uncertain. The V gene lost 6 bases and the J gene lost 3 bases, with 9 bases spanning the gap. The germline gives CDR1 LNHDA, CDR2 SQIVND (reference sequence). The CDR3 length is 12 residues. CDR3 bases: TGTGCCAGTAGGAATCAGTACTACGAGCAGTACTTC. Its translation: CASRNQYYEQYF.

CDR3 sequence reads: CAWSLRHGYTF. CDR3 DNA: TGTGCCTGGAGTCTTAGGCATGGCTACACCTTC. The V call is TRBV30, the J call TRBJ1-2; D is unresolved. CDR3 size: 11 residues. The germline V and J ends were trimmed by 2 bases and 6 bases, with 7 bases remaining between them. Germline V gene data show CDR1 as GTSNPN and CDR2 as SVGIG (reference sequence).

Comment on this clone: A junction boundary mismatches the germline segment, possibly from a read error. V gene TRBV5-1 combines with J gene TRBJ1-1; D not certain. CDR3 length equals 14 residues. The germline V gene has CDR1 SGHRS and CDR2 YFSETQ. The CDR3 DNA follows: TGCGCCAGCAGCTTGGGGCTCTCGGGCGCTGAAGTTTTCTTT. Translating gives CASSLGLSGAEVFF.

With regard to this clone: The sample has other DNA sequences that encode this CDR3 too. This sequence joins TRBV5-1 and TRBJ2-3, with 10 bases identical to TRBD2. Looked up from germline, CDR1 is SGHRS and CDR2 is YFSETQ. The CDR3 sequence is 16 residues long. V shed 1 base, J shed 0 bases, and the junction held 2 bases outside the gene matches. The CDR3 DNA reads TGCGCCAGCAGCTTGACTAGCGGGATTAGCACAGATACGCAGTATTTT. Its translation is CASSLTSGISTDTQYF. Full variable domain (outside the CDR3, taken from reference TRBV5-1 and TRBJ2-3): KAGVTQTPRYLIKTRGQQVTLSCSPISGHRSVSWYQQTPGQGLQFLFEYFSETQRNKGNFPGRFSGRQFSNSRSEMNVSTLELGDSALYLCASSLTSGISTDTQYFGPGTRLTVL.

This chain links TRBV5-1 with TRBJ2-7, with 12 bases aligning to TRBD2. With V trimmed by 4 bases and J by 3 bases, 8 bases remained unmatched. CDR1 and CDR2 (germline): SGHRS, YFSETQ. CDR3 length: 16 amino acids. CDR3 nucleotide sequence: TGCGCCAGCAGCCCCGCCCGGACTAGCGGGATCTACGAGCAGTACTTC. It is translated as CASSPARTSGIYEQYF. Full variable domain (remainder filled in from reference TRBV5-1 and TRBJ2-7): KAGVTQTPRYLIKTRGQQVTLSCSPISGHRSVSWYQQTPGQGLQFLFEYFSETQRNKGNFPGRFSGRQFSNSRSEMNVSTLELGDSALYLCASSPARTSGIYEQYFGPGTRLTVT.

The chain employs TRBV5-4 and TRBJ2-2; D unresolved. Germline values: CDR1 SGHNT, CDR2 YYREEE (reference sequence). Between the trimmed V and J ends, which lost 4 bases and 1 base, there was a span of 14 bases. The CDR3 consists of 16 residues. In nucleotides, the CDR3 is TGTGCCAGCAGCCATTCCGTCCAATTGAACACCGGGGAGCTGTTTTTT. It specifies CASSHSVQLNTGELFF.

This chain links TRBV7-8 with TRBJ2-3, with D perhaps matching TRBD2 (6 bases). Deletions cut 3 bases from V and 8 bases from J, with 15 bases between. Germline V CDR1 and CDR2: SGHVS, FQNEAQ. CDR3 length: 14 amino acids. CDR3: CASSFLGREGTQYF. The CDR3 nucleotides read TGTGCCAGCAGCTTCCTCGGGCGGGAAGGTACGCAGTATTTT.